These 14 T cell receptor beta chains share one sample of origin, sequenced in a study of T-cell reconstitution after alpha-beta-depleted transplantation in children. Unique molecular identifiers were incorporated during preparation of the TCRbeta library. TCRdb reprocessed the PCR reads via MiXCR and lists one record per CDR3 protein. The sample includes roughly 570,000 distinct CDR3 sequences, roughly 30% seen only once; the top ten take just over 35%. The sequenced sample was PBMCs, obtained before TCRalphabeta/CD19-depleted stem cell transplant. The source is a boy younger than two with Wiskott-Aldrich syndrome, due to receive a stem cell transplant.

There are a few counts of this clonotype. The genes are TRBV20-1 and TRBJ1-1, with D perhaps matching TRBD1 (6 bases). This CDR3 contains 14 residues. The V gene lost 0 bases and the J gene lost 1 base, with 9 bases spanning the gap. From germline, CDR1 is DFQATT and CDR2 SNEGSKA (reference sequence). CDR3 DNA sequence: TGCAGTGCTAGAGATGCCAGGGGGAACACTGAAGCTTTCTTT. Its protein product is CSARDARGNTEAFF.

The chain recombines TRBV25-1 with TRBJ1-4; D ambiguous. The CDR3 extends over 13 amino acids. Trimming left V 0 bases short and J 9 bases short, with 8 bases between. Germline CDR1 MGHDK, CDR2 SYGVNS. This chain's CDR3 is CASSEYVGQKLFF. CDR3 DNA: TGTGCCAGCAGTGAATATGTGGGTCAAAAACTGTTTTTT.

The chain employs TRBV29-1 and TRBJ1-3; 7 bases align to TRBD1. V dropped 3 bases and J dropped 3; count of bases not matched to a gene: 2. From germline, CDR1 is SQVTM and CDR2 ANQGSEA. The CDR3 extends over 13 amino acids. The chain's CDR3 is CSVDQGGGNTIYF. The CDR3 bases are TGCAGCGTTGATCAGGGGGGTGGAAACACCATATATTTT. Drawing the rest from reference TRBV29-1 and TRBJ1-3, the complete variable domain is SAVISQKPSRDICQRGTSLTIQCQVDSQVTMMFWYRQQPGQSLTLIATANQGSEATYESGFVIDKFPISRPNLTFSTLTVSNMSPEDSSIYLCSVDQGGGNTIYFGEGSWLTVV.

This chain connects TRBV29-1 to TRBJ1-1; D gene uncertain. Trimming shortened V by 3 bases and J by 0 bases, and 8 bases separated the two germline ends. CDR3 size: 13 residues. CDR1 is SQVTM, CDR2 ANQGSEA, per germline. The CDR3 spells CSVDRQLNTEAFF. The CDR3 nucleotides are TGCAGCGTTGATCGGCAGCTGAACACTGAAGCTTTCTTT.

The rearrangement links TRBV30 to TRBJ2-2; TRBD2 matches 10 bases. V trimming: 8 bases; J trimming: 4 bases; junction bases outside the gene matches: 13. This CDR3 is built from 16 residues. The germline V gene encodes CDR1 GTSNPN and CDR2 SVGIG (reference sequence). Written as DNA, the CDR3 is TGTGCCGGGGGAACTAGCGGGACTTTCACCACCGGGGAGCTGTTTTTT. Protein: CAGGTSGTFTTGELFF.

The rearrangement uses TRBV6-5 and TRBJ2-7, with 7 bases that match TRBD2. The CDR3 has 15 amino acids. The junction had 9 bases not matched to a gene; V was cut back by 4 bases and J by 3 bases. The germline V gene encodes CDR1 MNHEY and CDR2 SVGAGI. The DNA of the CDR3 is TGTGCCAGCAGTTTAAGGTCGGGAGGAAACTACGAGCAGTACTTC. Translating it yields CASSLRSGGNYEQYF.

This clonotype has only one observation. CDR3 amino acids: CASSAPTGRGAEAFF. In DNA form, the CDR3 reads TGTGCCAGCAGTGCCCCGACAGGGCGCGGCGCTGAAGCTTTCTTT. The rearrangement uses TRBV25-1 and TRBJ1-1; 7 nucleotides match TRBD1. Per germline, CDR1 MGHDK and CDR2 SYGVNS. V was pared by 4 bases and J by 6 bases, with 11 bases of the junction left unmatched. This CDR3 is 15 amino acids long.

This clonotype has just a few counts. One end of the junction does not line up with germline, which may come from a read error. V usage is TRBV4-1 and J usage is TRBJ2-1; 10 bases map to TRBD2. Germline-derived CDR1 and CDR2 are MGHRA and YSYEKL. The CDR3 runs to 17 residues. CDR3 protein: CASSSTGLAKSSNEQFF. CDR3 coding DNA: TGCGCCAGCAGTTCCACGGGACTAGCGAAATCCTCCAATGAGCAGTTCTTC.

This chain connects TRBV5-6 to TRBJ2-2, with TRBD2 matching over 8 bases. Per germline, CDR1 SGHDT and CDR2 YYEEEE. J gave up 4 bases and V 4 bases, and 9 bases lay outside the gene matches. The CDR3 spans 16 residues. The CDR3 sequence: CASSPGLVGFTGELFF. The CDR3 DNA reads TGTGCCAGCAGCCCGGGACTAGTGGGGTTCACCGGGGAGCTGTTTTTT.

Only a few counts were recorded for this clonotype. CDR3 amino acids: CAISESWPETQYF. The CDR3 coding sequence is TGTGCCATCAGTGAGTCATGGCCGGAGACCCAGTACTTC. The chain uses TRBV10-3 and TRBJ2-5; D not certain. V lost 0 bases, J lost 5 bases, and 7 bases lay in between. The germline gives CDR1 ENHRY, CDR2 SYGVKD. CDR3 length: 13 residues.

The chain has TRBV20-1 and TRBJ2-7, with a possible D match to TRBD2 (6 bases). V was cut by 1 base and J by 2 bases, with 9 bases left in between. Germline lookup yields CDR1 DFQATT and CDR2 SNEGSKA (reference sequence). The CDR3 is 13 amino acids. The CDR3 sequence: CSARGGGAYEQYF. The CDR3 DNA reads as TGCAGTGCTAGAGGGGGAGGCGCCTACGAGCAGTACTTC.

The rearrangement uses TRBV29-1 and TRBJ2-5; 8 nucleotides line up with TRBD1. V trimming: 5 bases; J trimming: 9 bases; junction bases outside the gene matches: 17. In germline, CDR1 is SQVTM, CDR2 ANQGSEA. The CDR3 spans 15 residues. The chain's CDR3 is CSVITGGVGSLAQYF. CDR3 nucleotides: TGCAGCGTTATAACAGGGGGAGTGGGCTCGTTGGCCCAGTACTTC.

This CDR3 reads CASSEDGGLAGLDTQYF. The CDR3 DNA sequence: TGTGCCAGCAGTGAAGATGGGGGACTAGCGGGACTCGATACGCAGTATTTT. The chain has TRBV2 and TRBJ2-3; 13 nucleotides align to TRBD2. CDR1 and CDR2 (germline): SNHLY, FYNNEI. V trimming: 1 base; J trimming: 6 bases; junction bases outside the gene matches: 7. CDR3 length equals 17 residues.

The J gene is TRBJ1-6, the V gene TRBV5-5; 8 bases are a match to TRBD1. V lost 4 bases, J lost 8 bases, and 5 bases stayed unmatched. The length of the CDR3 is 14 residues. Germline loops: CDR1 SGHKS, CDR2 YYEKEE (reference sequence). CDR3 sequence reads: CASSGQGADSPLHF. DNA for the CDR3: TGTGCCAGCAGCGGACAGGGAGCGGATTCACCCCTCCACTTT.